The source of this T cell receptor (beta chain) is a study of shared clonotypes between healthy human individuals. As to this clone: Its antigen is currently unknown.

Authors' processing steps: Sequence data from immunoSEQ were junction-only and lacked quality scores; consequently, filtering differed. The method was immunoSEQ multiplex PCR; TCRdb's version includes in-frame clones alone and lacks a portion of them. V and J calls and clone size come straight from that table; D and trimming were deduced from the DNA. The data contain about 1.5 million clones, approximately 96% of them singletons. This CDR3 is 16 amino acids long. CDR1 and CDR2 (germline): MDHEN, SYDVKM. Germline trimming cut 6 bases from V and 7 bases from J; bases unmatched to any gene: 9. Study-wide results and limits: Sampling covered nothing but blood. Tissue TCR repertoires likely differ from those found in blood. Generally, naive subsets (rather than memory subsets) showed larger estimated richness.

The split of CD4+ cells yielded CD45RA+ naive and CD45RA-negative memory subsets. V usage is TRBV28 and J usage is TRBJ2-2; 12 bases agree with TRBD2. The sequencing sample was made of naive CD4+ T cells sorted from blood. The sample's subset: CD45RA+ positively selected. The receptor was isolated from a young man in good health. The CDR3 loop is CASSFPRGLAGGELFF. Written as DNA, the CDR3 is TGTGCCAGCAGCTTCCCTCGGGGACTAGCGGGCGGGGAGCTGTTTTTT.